Following are 30 T cell receptor beta chains from one sample sequenced in a study of T cells in Graves' hyperthyroidism and ophthalmopathy. Amplified TCR beta CDR3 regions derived from RNA transcripts. TCR CDR3 underwent first-round RT-PCR with the HTBI primer set. TCRdb called the multiplex PCR reads again in MiXCR, with one record for every CDR3 protein. Of over 500,000 distinct CDR3 sequences listed, roughly 17% are singletons. Sequenced: blood. Every receptor here comes from a young woman with Graves' ophthalmopathy.

The J gene is TRBJ2-1, the V gene TRBV11-2; D could derive from TRBD1 or TRBD2 (5 bases each). CDR1 and CDR2 (germline): SGHAT, FQNNGV. The CDR3 spans 16 residues. V was shortened by 4 bases and J by 1 base, with 14 bases between the two germline ends. Here the CDR3 DNA reads TGTGCCAGCAGCTCGCTACTGGGACGTTCCTACAATGAGCAGTTCTTC. It is translated as CASSSLLGRSYNEQFF.

V is TRBV6-1 and J is TRBJ2-7; no definite D call. The CDR3 extends over 14 amino acids. Trimming left V 0 bases short and J 3 bases short, with 9 bases between. CDR1 MNHNS and CDR2 SASEGT come from the germline V gene. CDR3: CASSEAAKVYEQYF. Written as DNA, the CDR3 is TGTGCCAGCAGTGAAGCGGCTAAGGTCTACGAGCAGTACTTC.

This clonotype occurred many times. The gene calls are TRBV28 and TRBJ1-2; D unresolved. This CDR3 is built from 14 residues. Trimming removed 3 bases from V and 4 bases from J, with 12 bases in between. Germline CDR1 reads MDHEN; CDR2 reads SYDVKM. This CDR3 reads CASSLKRPFYGYTF. The CDR3 DNA reads as TGTGCCAGCAGTTTGAAACGGCCGTTCTATGGCTACACCTTC.

This clonotype was observed a few times. The chain is built from TRBV7-9 and TRBJ2-5; D might be TRBD1 or TRBD2, each matching 6 bases. CDR1 and CDR2 from the germline V gene are SEHNR and FQNEAQ (reference sequence). The CDR3 sequence is 17 residues long. V dropped 1 base and J dropped 4 bases, with 19 bases sitting between them. CDR3 nucleotide sequence: TGTGCCAGCAGCTTAGTTGCTCTGGGGGGCGGACGAGAGACCCAGTACTTC. Its translation is CASSLVALGGGRETQYF.

Ten or more counts support this clonotype. The CDR3 sequence: CASSFWTEQYF. Written as DNA, the CDR3 is TGTGCCAGCAGTTTCTGGACCGAGCAGTACTTC. The chain recombines TRBV28 with TRBJ2-7; D is undetermined. Germline assignment: CDR1 MDHEN and CDR2 SYDVKM. The CDR3 totals 11 residues. Trimming removed 3 bases from V and 6 bases from J, with 6 bases in between.

This clonotype turned up a few times. This chain links TRBV29-1 with TRBJ1-5; D is unclear. Trimming removed 3 bases from V and 11 bases from J, with 11 bases in between. The CDR3 covers 11 residues. CDR1 is SQVTM and CDR2 is ANQGSEA in the germline V gene. The CDR3 bases are TGCAGCGTTGAGAAAGGGAGGACCCAGCATTTT. Translation gives CSVEKGRTQHF. Full variable domain (rest looked up from reference TRBV29-1 and TRBJ1-5): SAVISQKPSRDICQRGTSLTIQCQVDSQVTMMFWYRQQPGQSLTLIATANQGSEATYESGFVIDKFPISRPNLTFSTLTVSNMSPEDSSIYLCSVEKGRTQHFGDGTRLSIL.

This clonotype appeared many times. This sequence joins TRBV2 and TRBJ2-1; D may correspond to TRBD1 or TRBD2 (5 bases each). Germline CDR1 SNHLY, CDR2 FYNNEI. V gave up 4 bases and J gave up 0 bases, with 10 bases separating them. The CDR3 spans 15 residues. Here the CDR3 reads CASSVVGVSYNEQFF. DNA of the CDR3: TGTGCCAGCAGTGTGGTGGGGGTCTCCTACAATGAGCAGTTCTTC.

This clonotype was found many times. V is TRBV6-2 or TRBV6-3 and J is TRBJ2-7; D gene ambiguous. This CDR3 contains 14 residues. CDR1 is MNHEY and CDR2 is SVGEGT in the germline V gene. V lost 2 bases to trimming and J lost 3 bases, with 11 bases between them. The CDR3 spells CASSYGYWGYEQYF. For the CDR3, the DNA is TGTGCCAGCAGTTACGGTTATTGGGGCTACGAGCAGTACTTC.

This clonotype has a count of ten or more. This chain uses TRBV28 with TRBJ1-1; D is uncertain. This CDR3 contains 14 residues. Deletions cut 3 bases from V and 1 base from J, with 9 bases between. Germline V gene data show CDR1 as MDHEN and CDR2 as SYDVKM. The CDR3: CASSFLQANTEAFF. CDR3 coding DNA: TGTGCCAGCAGTTTTCTTCAGGCGAACACTGAAGCTTTCTTT.

This clonotype showed up just a few times. This chain connects TRBV4-3 to TRBJ2-4; D is uncertain. Trimming took off 1 base at V and 5 bases at J, with 9 bases between the two ends. In germline, CDR1 is LGHNA, CDR2 YSLEER. CDR3 length: 14 residues. The chain's CDR3 is CASSQVHGQNIQYF. In DNA, the CDR3 is TGCGCCAGCAGCCAAGTCCATGGCCAAAACATTCAGTACTTC.

This clonotype was detected many times. The V and J genes are TRBV7-2 and TRBJ2-7, with TRBD2 identical over 7 bases. The CDR3 consists of 15 residues. Germline CDR1 reads SGHTA; CDR2 reads FQGNSA. V lost 1 base, J lost 6 bases, and 9 bases stayed unmatched. The chain's CDR3 is CASSLVPGGGGEQYF. The CDR3 bases are TGTGCCAGCAGCTTAGTTCCGGGAGGAGGTGGCGAGCAGTACTTC.

V is TRBV10-1 and J is TRBJ1-4, with unresolved D. The V end was cut by 2 bases, the J end by 0 bases, with 7 bases between. This CDR3 spans 15 amino acids. CDR1 WNHNN and CDR2 SYGVQD come from the germline V gene (reference sequence). CDR3 sequence reads: CASSENGATNEKLFF. The CDR3 DNA reads as TGCGCCAGCAGTGAGAATGGGGCAACTAATGAAAAACTGTTTTTT.

The V and J genes are TRBV9 and TRBJ1-1; D not certain. The V end was cut by 0 bases, the J end by 1 base, with 10 bases between. The CDR3 sequence is 15 residues long. CDR1 is SGDLS and CDR2 is YYNGEE in the germline V gene. CDR3 residues: CASSVEEAGNTEAFF. The CDR3 DNA reads TGTGCCAGCAGCGTAGAAGAGGCGGGGAACACTGAAGCTTTCTTT.

The rearrangement joins TRBV6-5 to TRBJ2-7; tentatively, D is TRBD2 (6 bases). Looked up from germline, CDR1 is MNHEY and CDR2 is SVGAGI. V lost 0 bases and J lost 3, with 18 bases in between. CDR3 length equals 17 residues. In DNA form, the CDR3 reads TGTGCCAGCAGTTACTCGAACCCCCGTGGGACTCTCTACGAGCAGTACTTC. Its protein product is CASSYSNPRGTLYEQYF.

This clonotype has at least ten counts. The V gene is TRBV20-1, the J gene TRBJ2-1; 9 bases match TRBD2. The ends lost 3 bases at V and 8 bases at J; junction bases unmatched: 11. CDR1 is DFQATT and CDR2 is SNEGSKA in the germline V gene (reference sequence). The CDR3 contains 15 residues. The CDR3 sequence: CSARIRLAGRYEQFF. CDR3 nucleotides: TGCAGTGCTAGGATTAGGCTAGCGGGACGGTATGAGCAGTTCTTC.

This chain connects TRBV7-2 to TRBJ1-6; the D is unclear. Germline V gene data show CDR1 as SGHTA and CDR2 as FQGNSA. V lost 2 bases and J 9 bases, leaving 11 bases between the germline ends. This CDR3 is 14 amino acids long. CDR3 nucleotide sequence: TGTGCCAGCAGCTTAAAGGGCGCAAGTTCACCCCTCCACTTT. Its translation: CASSLKGASSPLHF.

This clonotype was counted ten times or more. The chain recombines TRBV20-1 with TRBJ2-5; 9 nucleotides align to TRBD2. Germline assignment: CDR1 DFQATT and CDR2 SNEGSKA (reference sequence). There are 11 residues in the CDR3. This CDR3 reads CSLAGEETQYF. The CDR3 DNA reads as TGCAGCTTAGCGGGGGAGGAGACCCAGTACTTC.

This clonotype was found many times. This sequence joins TRBV4-2 and TRBJ2-1; 13 bases match TRBD2. This CDR3 spans 17 amino acids. V lost 4 bases to trimming and J lost 5 bases; unmatched junction nucleotides: 8. CDR1 is LGHNA and CDR2 is YNFKEQ in the germline V gene. CDR3 protein: CASSLRLGTSGDNEQFF. The CDR3 nucleotides are TGTGCCAGCAGCCTCCGGCTTGGGACTAGCGGGGACAATGAGCAGTTCTTC.

At least ten counts were recorded for this clonotype. The gene calls are TRBV12-3 or TRBV12-4 and TRBJ2-2; 10 nucleotides agree with TRBD1. The V and J ends lost 3 bases and 2 bases, in that order; junction bases with no gene match: 3. CDR3 length equals 16 residues. CDR3 region: CASSLGTGANTGELFF. The CDR3, as DNA: TGTGCCAGCAGTTTGGGGACAGGGGCAAACACCGGGGAGCTGTTTTTT.

This clonotype was recorded at least ten times. The chain recombines TRBV30 with TRBJ1-6; D is uncertain. The CDR3 spans 12 residues. V was trimmed by 3 bases and J by 11 bases, leaving 11 bases between them. CDR1 is GTSNPN, CDR2 SVGIG, per germline (reference sequence). The CDR3 DNA reads TGTGCCTGGAGAAAAGGGTCGGCACCCCTCCACTTT. Protein product: CAWRKGSAPLHF.

The gene calls are TRBV28 and TRBJ1-3, with D hard to call. CDR3 length: 15 residues. Germline CDR1 is MDHEN and CDR2 is SYDVKM. The ends were cut back, 5 bases at V and 2 bases at J, with 13 bases in the middle. The CDR3 here is CASSPVSGPGNTIYF. The CDR3 bases are TGTGCCAGCAGTCCCGTCTCAGGCCCTGGAAACACCATATATTTT.

The chain employs TRBV20-1 and TRBJ1-4, with 7 bases matching TRBD1. CDR1 and CDR2 (germline): DFQATT, SNEGSKA (reference sequence). This CDR3 has 13 residues. V lost 6 bases, J lost 4 bases, and 5 bases stayed unmatched. The CDR3: CSALDRNNEKLFF. The CDR3 DNA sequence: TGCAGTGCCCTGGACAGGAATAATGAAAAACTGTTTTTT.

The V call is TRBV19, the J call TRBJ2-1; 9 nucleotides match TRBD1. V lost 7 bases to trimming and J lost 5 bases; unmatched junction nucleotides: 6. This CDR3 comprises 14 residues. Germline V lookup: CDR1 LNHDA, CDR2 SQIVND (reference sequence). CDR3 amino acids: CASTATGGHNEQFF. In nucleotides, the CDR3 is TGTGCCAGTACCGCGACAGGGGGGCACAATGAGCAGTTCTTC.

In its sample, this clonotype was seen many times. The CDR3 DNA sequence: TGTGCCAGCAGCGTCGGGACAGGGGGCGCAGATATGAACACTGAAGCTTTCTTT. This sequence encodes CASSVGTGGADMNTEAFF. The V call is TRBV5-5, the J call TRBJ1-1; 12 positions match TRBD1. Germline V gene data show CDR1 as SGHKS and CDR2 as YYEKEE (reference sequence). V lost 4 bases, J lost 0 bases, and 10 bases stayed unmatched. The CDR3 contains 18 residues.

The sample holds a few counts of this clonotype. The chain employs TRBV28 and TRBJ1-5, with TRBD1 matching over 7 bases. The V gene end was trimmed by 3 bases and the J gene end by 5 bases; junction bases not matched to a gene: 10. There are 16 residues in the CDR3. CDR1 and CDR2 from the germline V gene are MDHEN and SYDVKM. The CDR3 reads CASSLIGWTGHQPQHF. The DNA for the CDR3 is TGTGCCAGCAGTTTGATTGGGTGGACAGGACATCAGCCCCAGCATTTT.

This clonotype was counted many times. The V and J genes are TRBV7-2 and TRBJ2-7; D tentatively fits TRBD1 or TRBD2 (5 bases each). The V end was cut by 3 bases, the J end by 6 bases, with 15 bases between. The CDR3 extends over 14 amino acids. Germline values: CDR1 SGHTA, CDR2 FQGNSA. The CDR3 protein is CASSFKGRNSEQYF. The CDR3 DNA follows: TGTGCCAGCAGCTTTAAGGGACGGAACTCCGAGCAGTACTTC.

This clonotype was seen at least ten times. This sequence joins TRBV6-6 and TRBJ1-5; D is possibly TRBD1 (5 bases). V shed 0 bases and J shed 4 bases, with 10 bases lying between them. The CDR3 length is 15 residues. Germline V lookup: CDR1 MNHNY, CDR2 SVGAGI (reference sequence). The CDR3 DNA follows: TGTGCCAGCAGTTACTCAGGAGGGGAAAATCAGCCCCAGCATTTT. This gives the protein CASSYSGGENQPQHF.

The CDR3 protein is CASRGVNSPLHF. The CDR3 bases are TGTGCCAGCAGAGGGGTGAACTCACCCCTCCACTTT. This chain joins TRBV5-4 and TRBJ1-6; D may be TRBD1 (5 bases). The V end lost 5 bases, the J end lost 10 bases, and 10 bases lay between the germline ends. The CDR3 runs to 12 residues. Germline values: CDR1 SGHNT, CDR2 YYREEE (reference sequence).

This clonotype was seen a handful of times. V gene TRBV27 combines with J gene TRBJ2-3; 8 bases map to TRBD2. The germline gives CDR1 MNHEY, CDR2 SMNVEV (reference sequence). Unmatched junction bases numbered 21, after V lost 10 bases and J lost 9 bases. The CDR3 has 16 amino acids. In nucleotides, the CDR3 is TGTGCCACCAGAGCCCACGGGGGGGTAAATGGAGAGACGCAGTATTTT. Translated: CATRAHGGVNGETQYF.

The V gene is TRBV7-8, the J gene TRBJ1-6; tentative D call: TRBD1 (5 bases). Germline V gene sequence: CDR1 SGHVS, CDR2 FQNEAQ. Trimming removed 2 bases from V and 8 bases from J, with 19 bases in between. The length of the CDR3 is 17 residues. As DNA, the CDR3 is TGTGCCAGCAGCTTACTTCCCGAGGACAATGGGGATTCACCCCTCCACTTT. This gives the protein CASSLLPEDNGDSPLHF.